This TCR beta chain comes out of a study of T cell repertoires in cytomegalovirus infection (dated by TCRdb to between 2018 and 2021). Background for the entire study: Because public TCR beta signatures pointed to carriage of CMV infection together with the matching HLA type, the HLA type of each donor mattered for the analysis. Results and caveats for the whole study, not just this receptor: In the ex vivo response, HLA-C-restricted CMV-specific TCR beta clonotypes were dominant, and in two of eight donors the single most frequent clonotype came from this HLA-C-restricted group. Cumulative frequency of public TCR beta family members discriminated carriers of CMV infection plus the relevant HLA type in this cohort and an independent roughly 340-donor cohort.

The table lists this clonotype with many counts. The clone's antigen remains unknown. Per-nucleotide qualities are absent, and no much larger clonotype sits a single base away. The instrument was an Illumina HiSeq 1500. TCRdb reprocessed the public reads (quality trimming at Q25 with fastp, clone calling with MiXCR) and kept in-frame beta chains. CDR3 protein duplicates are merged, each entry listing the most common genes and DNA. The sample table contains 450,000 to 650,000 distinct CDR3 sequences; only one count was recorded for approximately 25% of them. In total, the top ten clones hold approximately 13% of the sample. The sequence derives from a human donor in good health (CMV status not recorded). Some clones in this sample may be carry-over from other donors' samples. Sequencing was done on a sample of PBMCs.

The DNA sequence follows: TGTGCCAGCAAACCGACAGGGGGCGGCAATCAGCCCCAGCATTTT. Translated, it gives CASKPTGGGNQPQHF. Rearrangement joined TRBV6-1 to TRBJ1-5, with 10 central nucleotides matching TRBD1. Including cysteine and phenylalanine, the CDR3 has 15 amino acids. CDR3 DNA only is kept here, 45 bases in frame from base 1. Unmatched junction bases come to 5, with V trimmed by 7 bases and J by 2 bases. CDR1 and CDR2 are drawn from the germline V gene: MNHNS, SASEGT.